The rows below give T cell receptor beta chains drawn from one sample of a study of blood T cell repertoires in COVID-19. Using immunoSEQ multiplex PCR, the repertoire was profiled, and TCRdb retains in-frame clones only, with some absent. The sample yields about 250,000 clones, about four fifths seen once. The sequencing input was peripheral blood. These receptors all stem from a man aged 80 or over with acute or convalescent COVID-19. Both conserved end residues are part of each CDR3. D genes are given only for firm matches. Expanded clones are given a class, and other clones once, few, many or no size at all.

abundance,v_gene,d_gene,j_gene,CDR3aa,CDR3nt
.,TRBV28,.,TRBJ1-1,CASCLSGGAMNTEAFF,TGTGCCAGCTGTCTTTCGGGGGGCGCAATGAACACTGAAGCTTTCTTT
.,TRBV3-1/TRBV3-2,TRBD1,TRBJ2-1,CASSRRGQGNGNEQFF,TGTGCCAGCAGTCGTAGAGGACAGGGGAACGGCAATGAGCAGTTCTTC
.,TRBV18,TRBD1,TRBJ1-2,CASSPLDRGEDGYTF,TGTGCCAGCTCACCACTGGACAGGGGAGAGGATGGCTACACCTTC
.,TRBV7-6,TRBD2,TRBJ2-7,CASSTQPLAGGVREQYF,TGTGCCAGCAGCACGCAACCTTTAGCGGGAGGGGTTCGCGAGCAGTACTTC
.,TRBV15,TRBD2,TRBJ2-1,CATSSSTSGTSGGTNNEQFF,TGTGCCACCAGCAGCAGTACTTCCGGGACTAGCGGGGGGACAAACAATGAGCAGTTCTTC
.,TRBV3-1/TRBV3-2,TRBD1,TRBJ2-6,CASSLTGTGFAGANVLTF,TGTGCCAGCAGCCTCACCGGGACAGGGTTCGCTGGGGCCAACGTCCTGACTTTC
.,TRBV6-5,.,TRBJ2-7,CASSRTVSYEQYF,TGTGCCAGTAGTCGGACAGTTTCCTACGAGCAGTACTTC
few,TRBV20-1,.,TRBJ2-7,CSASFRWSSYEQYF,TGCAGTGCTAGTTTTAGATGGAGCTCCTACGAGCAGTACTTC
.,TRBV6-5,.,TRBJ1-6,CASRPGGNYNSPLHF,TGTGCCAGCAGACCTGGGGGGAATTATAATTCACCCCTCCACTTT
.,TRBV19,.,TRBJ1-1,CASSMSRRDTEAFF,TGTGCCAGTAGTATGTCACGGAGGGACACTGAAGCTTTCTTT
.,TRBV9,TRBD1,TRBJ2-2,CASSAWGQGPGELFF,TGTGCCAGCAGCGCCTGGGGACAGGGGCCCGGGGAGCTGTTTTTT
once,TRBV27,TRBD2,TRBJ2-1,CASSTSGGWEQFF,TGTGCCAGCAGTACTAGCGGGGGGTGGGAGCAGTTCTTC
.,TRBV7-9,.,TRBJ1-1,CASNRGETEAFF,TGTGCCAGCAACCGCGGGGAGACTGAAGCTTTCTTT
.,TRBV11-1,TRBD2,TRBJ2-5,CASSRGLAGLETQYF,TGTGCCAGCAGCAGGGGACTAGCGGGCTTAGAGACCCAGTACTTC
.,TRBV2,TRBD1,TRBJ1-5,CASSEGTGRNQPQHF,TGTGCCAGCTCCGAAGGGACAGGGCGGAACCAGCCCCAGCATTTT
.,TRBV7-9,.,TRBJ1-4,CASSSDLRGEKLFF,TGTGCCAGCAGCTCAGACCTCCGGGGGGAAAAACTGTTTTTT
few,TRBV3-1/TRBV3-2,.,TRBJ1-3,CASSQVRGNTIYF,TGTGCCAGCAGCCAAGTCAGGGGTAACACCATATATTTT
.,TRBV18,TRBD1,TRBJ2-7,CASSPPGRGRGYEQYF,TGTGCCAGCTCACCACCGGGCAGGGGGCGCGGGTACGAGCAGTACTTC
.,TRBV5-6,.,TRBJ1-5,CASSLWGRANQPQHF,TGTGCCAGCAGCTTGTGGGGGCGGGCTAATCAGCCCCAGCATTTT
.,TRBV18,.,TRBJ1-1,CASSPVREGTEAFF,TGTGCCAGCTCACCGGTCAGGGAGGGCACTGAAGCTTTCTTT
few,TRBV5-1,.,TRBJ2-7,CASRPYLAGKYEQYF,TGCGCCAGCAGACCATACCTGGCAGGGAAATACGAGCAGTACTTC
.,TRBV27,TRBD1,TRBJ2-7,CASSLRRRGLSYEQYF,TGTGCCAGCAGTTTACGGCGCAGGGGGCTCTCCTACGAGCAGTACTTC
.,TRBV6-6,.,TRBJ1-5,CASSPRQGYQPQHF,TGTGCCAGCAGCCCTCGTCAGGGGTATCAGCCCCAGCATTTT
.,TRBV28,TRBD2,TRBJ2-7,CASRVRGSGGTYEQYF,TGTGCCAGCAGGGTTCGGGGTAGCGGGGGGACCTACGAGCAGTACTTC
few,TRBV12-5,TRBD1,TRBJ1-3,CASGSIGGQGAPRTGNTIYF,TGTGCTAGTGGTTCCATTGGGGGACAGGGGGCGCCTCGTACTGGAAACACCATATATTTT
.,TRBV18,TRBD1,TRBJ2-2,CASSPGQVTGELFF,TGTGCCAGCTCACCGGGACAGGTCACCGGGGAGCTGTTTTTT
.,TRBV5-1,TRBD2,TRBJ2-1,CASSGAGGPYNEQFF,TGCGCCAGCAGCGGGGCGGGAGGGCCCTACAATGAGCAGTTCTTC
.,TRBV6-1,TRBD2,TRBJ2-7,CASSVRFRAGGYYEQYF,TGTGCCAGCAGTGTTAGGTTTAGAGCGGGGGGGTACTACGAGCAGTACTTC
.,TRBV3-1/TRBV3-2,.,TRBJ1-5,CASSQDRLTGPQHF,TGTGCCAGCAGCCAAGATAGGCTAACAGGGCCCCAGCATTTT
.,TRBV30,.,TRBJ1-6,CAWSVLGGNSPLHF,TGTGCCTGGAGTGTACTTGGCGGAAATTCACCCCTCCACTTT
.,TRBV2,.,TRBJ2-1,CASSVAGPTSATYNEQFF,TGTGCCAGCAGTGTGGCGGGGCCCACCTCCGCGACGTACAATGAGCAGTTCTTC
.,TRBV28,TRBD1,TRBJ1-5,CASSLTGQGDQPQHF,TGTGCCAGCAGTTTAACAGGACAGGGCGATCAGCCCCAGCATTTT
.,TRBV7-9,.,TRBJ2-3,CASSLGASLTDTQYF,TGTGCCAGCAGCTTAGGGGCCTCCCTCACAGATACGCAGTATTTT
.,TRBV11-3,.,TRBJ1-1,CASSLVGDTSEAFF,TGTGCCAGCAGCTTAGTGGGCGACACCTCTGAAGCTTTCTTT
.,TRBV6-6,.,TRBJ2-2,CASSHTGTGELFF,TGTGCCAGCAGCCATACGGGCACCGGGGAGCTGTTTTTT
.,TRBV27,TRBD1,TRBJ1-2,CASSRDRANYGYTF,TGTGCCAGCAGCCGGGACAGGGCAAACTATGGCTACACCTTC
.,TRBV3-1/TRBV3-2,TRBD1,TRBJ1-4,CASSQGQGGYEKLFF,TGTGCCAGCAGCCAGGGACAGGGTGGATATGAAAAACTGTTTTTT
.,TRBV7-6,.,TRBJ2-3,CASSPNVRVSTDTQYF,TGTGCCAGCAGCCCTAACGTCCGGGTTAGCACAGATACGCAGTATTTT